This T cell receptor beta chain was observed in a study of OX40 agonist ivuxolimab in advanced cancers. On the study more broadly: Three patients responded partially, comprising one with hepatocellular carcinoma and two with cutaneous melanoma. The study's findings and limits: CD8+ T cells were the subset that, on average, had more expanded clones than CD4+. CD4+ and CD8+ blood T cells expanded clonally by week 6 at 0.1 to 3.0 mg/kg.

TCRdb keeps only in-frame clones here, not all; method: immunoSEQ multiplex PCR. The table lists roughly 70,000 clones, around 90% of them singletons. CDR1 is ENHRY, CDR2 SYGVKD, per germline. The CDR3 loop spans 16 amino acids. V lost 2 bases and J 3 bases, leaving 17 bases between the germline ends. Turning to this clone: The antigen is unknown.

With baseline, cycle 4 day 1, and cycle 7 day 1 as timepoints, blood was sampled. Sequencing was performed on CD4+ or CD8+ T cells sorted from blood, taken in a trial of the OX40 agonist ivuxolimab. The source is an adult with an advanced solid tumor such as melanoma, head and neck, liver or kidney cancer. The chain links TRBV10-3 to TRBJ2-7, with D perhaps TRBD1 (5 bases). This chain's CDR3 is CAISEPYGEGDYEQYF. CDR3 DNA sequence: TGTGCCATCAGTGAGCCTTATGGGGAAGGGGACTACGAGCAGTACTTC.